The 27 T cell receptor beta chains in this list originate from one sample, sequenced in a study of cytomegalovirus exposure and HLA in healthy donors. It was with 60 Vbeta and 13 Jbeta primers that the PCR ran. Repertoires were generated with immunoSEQ multiplex PCR, while TCRdb's copy carries only in-frame clones and drops some. The data contain 200,000 to 300,000 clones, roughly 82% of them singletons. Source material: PBMCs. These TCRs come from a woman aged 40 to 50 in good health and CMV-seropositive.

Of note for this clone: The identical CDR3 is also encoded by other nucleotide sequences in the sample. The chain carries TRBV10-2 and TRBJ2-7, with D unresolved. V was cut by 0 bases and J by 10 bases, with 19 bases left in between. CDR3 length: 15 residues. The germline V gene encodes CDR1 WSHSY and CDR2 SAAADI. The CDR3 DNA is TGCGCCAGCAGTGAGTCCCCAAGGCCCACAGAAAAACAGTACTTC. Translating it yields CASSESPRPTEKQYF.

This clone showed up just a few times. The chain uses TRBV7-3 and TRBJ2-5; weak D call: TRBD1 (6 bases). Per germline, CDR1 SGHTA and CDR2 FQGTGA. V was trimmed by 4 bases and J by 3 bases, leaving 9 bases between them. The length of the CDR3 is 13 residues. CDR3 DNA: TGTGCCAGCAGCTCCACAGGGAAAGAGACCCAGTACTTC. Translation gives CASSSTGKETQYF.

V and J are TRBV7-6 and TRBJ1-2; a possible D gene is TRBD1 (5 bases). This CDR3 spans 15 amino acids. Germline V gene lookup returns CDR1 SGHVS and CDR2 FNYEAQ. V lost 1 base and J 4 bases, leaving 13 bases between the germline ends. CDR3 DNA sequence: TGTGCCAGCAGCTTAGATCAGGGACTCGGCTATGGCTACACCTTC. Translation gives CASSLDQGLGYGYTF.

Written as DNA, the CDR3 is TGTGCCAGCAGCTTGCAGGGCACCGATCAGCCCCAGCATTTT. Translation gives CASSLQGTDQPQHF. The genes are TRBV5-4 and TRBJ1-5, with D possibly being TRBD1 (5 bases). The CDR3 extends over 14 amino acids. V lost 1 base and J lost 5, with 10 bases in between. Germline V gene sequence: CDR1 SGHNT, CDR2 YYREEE (reference sequence).

Comments on this clone: The same CDR3 arises from other DNA sequences in this sample as well. This chain links TRBV7-2 with TRBJ1-1, with D perhaps matching TRBD1 (5 bases). In germline, CDR1 is SGHTA, CDR2 FQGNSA. The length of the CDR3 is 13 residues. V gave up 5 bases and J gave up 1 base, with 8 bases separating them. For the CDR3, the DNA is TGTGCCAGCAGCCTAACAGGGAACACTGAAGCTTTCTTT. Encoded protein: CASSLTGNTEAFF.

The V and J genes are TRBV9 and TRBJ1-2; D is unresolved. V lost 0 bases and J 4 bases, leaving 10 bases between the germline ends. The CDR3 loop spans 14 amino acids. The germline gives CDR1 SGDLS, CDR2 YYNGEE. The CDR3 here is CASSVGRGGYGYTF. The CDR3 DNA sequence: TGTGCCAGCAGCGTAGGTCGGGGTGGCTATGGCTACACCTTC.

This chain joins TRBV6-4 and TRBJ2-3; D is possibly TRBD2 (5 bases). Per the germline V gene, CDR1 is MRHNA and CDR2 is SNTAGT. The CDR3 sequence is 15 residues long. Trimming pared 6 bases from V and 6 bases from J, leaving 19 bases between. CDR3 region: CASSTSEDPGDTQYF. DNA for the CDR3: TGTGCCAGCAGCACATCGGAAGACCCGGGGGATACGCAGTATTTT.

The chain joins TRBV6-5 to TRBJ1-3, with D possibly being TRBD1 (6 bases). Trimming stripped 4 bases from V and 9 bases from J, with 13 bases between. CDR3 length: 13 amino acids. The germline gives CDR1 MNHEY, CDR2 SVGAGI. Here the CDR3 reads CASSSYRDGTIYF. The CDR3 DNA reads TGTGCCAGCAGTTCTTACAGGGACGGCACCATATATTTT.

The CDR3 reads CASSLGTGQETQYF. In DNA, the CDR3 is TGTGCCAGCAGCCTTGGGACAGGGCAAGAGACCCAGTACTTC. J is TRBJ2-5 and V is TRBV4-2; 9 bases line up with TRBD1. V shed 4 bases and J 2 bases; nucleotides not matched to a gene: 2. Germline-derived CDR1 and CDR2 are LGHNA and YNFKEQ. This CDR3 spans 14 amino acids.

As for this clone: At one boundary the junction diverges from the germline segment, which might be a read error. The chain has TRBV13 and TRBJ2-1; D perhaps matches TRBD1 (6 bases). CDR3 length equals 14 residues. From germline, CDR1 is PRHDT and CDR2 FYEKMQ (reference sequence). CDR3 nucleotides: TGTGCCAGCAGCTCTGACAGGCCTGGGGATGAGCGGTTCTTC. Amino acid sequence: CASSSDRPGDERFF.

The chain links TRBV6-5 to TRBJ1-1; 9 bases are shared with TRBD1. The V gene's germline CDR1 is MNHEY and CDR2 SVGAGI. The CDR3 is 13 amino acids. V shed 5 bases, J shed 5 bases, and the junction held 3 bases outside the gene matches. CDR3 residues: CASSTGGRTEAFF. CDR3 DNA sequence: TGTGCCAGCAGTACAGGGGGCAGGACTGAAGCTTTCTTT.

The chain has TRBV10-1 and TRBJ2-7; 7 nucleotides match TRBD1. The CDR3 contains 13 residues. V shed 4 bases, J shed 5 bases, and the junction held 5 bases outside the gene matches. The germline CDR1 and CDR2 sequences are WNHNN and SYGVQD (reference sequence). The DNA of the CDR3 is TGCGCCAGCAGTGGAAAAGGGACAGACGAGCAGTACTTC. The encoded protein is CASSGKGTDEQYF.

The chain is built from TRBV5-5 and TRBJ2-4, with D maybe TRBD2 (5 bases). The CDR3 is 16 residues long. V was shortened by 0 bases and J by 3 bases, with 13 bases between the two germline ends. Germline lookup yields CDR1 SGHKS and CDR2 YYEKEE (reference sequence). CDR3 sequence reads: CASSLGSGGNKNIQYF. CDR3 in DNA: TGTGCCAGCAGCTTGGGTTCAGGAGGAAACAAAAACATTCAGTACTTC.

This chain connects TRBV19 to TRBJ1-2, with TRBD1 as a possible D gene (6 bases). The V end was cut by 3 bases, the J end by 5 bases, with 10 bases between. The CDR3 consists of 13 residues. The germline CDR1 and CDR2 sequences are LNHDA and SQIVND (reference sequence). The CDR3 DNA reads TGTGCCAGTAGTATGAGCAGGGGATATGGCTACACCTTC. Protein: CASSMSRGYGYTF.

This clone was seen a handful of times. The gene calls are TRBV6-6 and TRBJ1-2; 9 bases line up with TRBD1. This CDR3 region has 15 residues. V lost 4 bases to trimming and J lost 2 bases; unmatched junction nucleotides: 5. Germline loops: CDR1 MNHNY, CDR2 SVGAGI (reference sequence). The CDR3 coding sequence is TGTGCCAGCAGTTTTACAGGGGGCGCAAACTATGGCTACACCTTC. Protein: CASSFTGGANYGYTF.

CDR3: CASSLGGLQPQHF. The DNA of the CDR3 is TGTGCCAGCAGCTTGGGAGGACTGCAGCCCCAGCATTTT. V gene TRBV7-2 combines with J gene TRBJ1-5; D uncertain. V lost 3 bases and J lost 7, with 10 bases in between. Germline CDR1 SGHTA, CDR2 FQGNSA. The CDR3 is made up of 13 amino acids.

The chain recombines TRBV11-2 with TRBJ1-2; 10 nucleotides align to TRBD1. The germline V gene encodes CDR1 SGHAT and CDR2 FQNNGV. There are 18 residues in the CDR3. V lost 5 bases to trimming and J lost 5 bases; unmatched junction nucleotides: 17. In DNA form, the CDR3 reads TGTGCCAGCAGCAAGATTCGGACAGGGGGTTTGTCCGAATATGGCTACACCTTC. Translating it yields CASSKIRTGGLSEYGYTF. The variable domain in full, completed from reference TRBV11-2 and TRBJ1-2, reads EAGVAQSPRYKIIEKRQSVAFWCNPISGHATLYWYQQILGQGPKLLIQFQNNGVVDDSQLPKDRFSAERLKGVDSTLKIQPAKLEDSAVYLCASSKIRTGGLSEYGYTFGSGTRLTVV.

In its sample, this clone was seen a few times. The gene calls are TRBV30 and TRBJ1-1; D call uncertain. Between the trimmed V and J ends, which lost 2 bases and 1 base, there was a span of 8 bases. CDR1 GTSNPN and CDR2 SVGIG come from the germline V gene (reference sequence). The CDR3 runs to 13 residues. The CDR3 spells CAWSTMSNTEAFF. The CDR3 DNA is TGTGCCTGGAGTACAATGTCGAACACTGAAGCTTTCTTT.

There are a few counts of this clone. The V gene is TRBV7-9, the J gene TRBJ2-7; 10 nucleotides agree with TRBD2. In germline, CDR1 is SEHNR, CDR2 FQNEAQ (reference sequence). The ends lost 5 bases at V and 5 bases at J; junction bases unmatched: 9. The CDR3 length is 15 residues. CDR3 sequence reads: CASSPRGTSEDEQYF. CDR3 nucleotides: TGTGCCAGCAGCCCCAGAGGGACTAGCGAGGACGAGCAGTACTTC.

This chain joins TRBV4-2 and TRBJ2-7, with 9 bases matching TRBD2. With 0 bases clipped from V and 6 bases from J, the junction kept 6 bases outside the gene matches. Looked up from germline, CDR1 is LGHNA and CDR2 is YNFKEQ. The length of the CDR3 is 15 residues. CDR3 coding DNA: TGTGCCAGCAGCCAAGATGCGGGAGGGTCGATCGAGCAGTACTTC. Its protein is CASSQDAGGSIEQYF.

The CDR3 is CASSQDPRVTNTEAFF. The CDR3 DNA is TGTGCCAGCAGCCAAGATCCCCGAGTTACGAACACTGAAGCTTTCTTT. The chain has TRBV4-2 and TRBJ1-1; no clear D gene. V dropped 0 bases and J dropped 1 base, with 12 bases sitting between them. The CDR3 consists of 16 residues. Germline V lookup: CDR1 LGHNA, CDR2 YNFKEQ.

With respect to this clone: A junction boundary mismatches the germline segment, possibly from a read error. The V call is TRBV7-8, the J call TRBJ2-7, with 7 bases aligning to TRBD2. Germline V gene data show CDR1 as SGHVS and CDR2 as FQNEAQ. This CDR3 contains 15 residues. CDR3 in amino acids: CAGSPGRGVHYEQYF. Written as DNA, the CDR3 is TGTGCCGGCAGCCCAGGACGGGGGGTCCACTACGAGCAGTACTTC.

This clone was counted a few times. The chain uses TRBV19 and TRBJ1-6; 8 nucleotides line up with TRBD1. CDR1 and CDR2 from the germline V gene are LNHDA and SQIVND (reference sequence). This CDR3 spans 14 amino acids. J was trimmed by 7 bases and V by 3 bases; bases with no gene match: 2. The CDR3 region is CASSIDRGNSPLHF. Here the CDR3 DNA reads TGTGCCAGTAGTATCGACAGGGGAAATTCACCCCTCCACTTT. The full variable domain, its missing parts supplied by reference TRBV19 and TRBJ1-6, is DGGITQSPKYLFRKEGQNVTLSCEQNLNHDAMYWYRQDPGQGLRLIYYSQIVNDFQKGDIAEGYSVSREKKESFPLTVTSAQKNPTAFYLCASSIDRGNSPLHFGNGTRLTVT.

The chain combines TRBV27 with TRBJ2-7; tentatively, D is TRBD2 (6 bases). Trimming removed 1 base from V and 4 bases from J, with 14 bases in between. CDR1 and CDR2 from the germline V gene are MNHEY and SMNVEV (reference sequence). This CDR3 is built from 15 residues. Written as DNA, the CDR3 is TGTGCCAGCAGTTTATTTGCGCGGGATGATTACGAGCAGTACTTC. This encodes CASSLFARDDYEQYF.

In its sample, this clone was seen a few times. The chain links TRBV7-8 to TRBJ2-6; D uncertain. Per the germline V gene, CDR1 is SGHVS and CDR2 is FQNEAQ. V was clipped by 4 bases and J by 0 bases, with 10 bases between them. The CDR3 has 16 residues. CDR3 in DNA: TGTGCCAGCAGCTCCCAGGTGAACTCTGGGGCCAACGTCCTGACTTTC. Its translation is CASSSQVNSGANVLTF.

The chain couples TRBV6-5 to TRBJ1-2, with 8 nucleotides matching TRBD1. CDR1 is MNHEY, CDR2 SVGAGI, per germline. The CDR3 sequence is 12 residues long. V lost 7 bases and J lost 7; bases outside the gene matches: 5. CDR3 protein: CASTPGGGGYTF. CDR3 DNA: TGTGCCAGCACTCCAGGGGGCGGTGGCTACACCTTC.

This chain connects TRBV6-5 to TRBJ1-3; weak D call: TRBD1 (5 bases). The CDR3 covers 15 residues. Germline V gene sequence: CDR1 MNHEY, CDR2 SVGAGI. Trimming left V 2 bases short and J 0 bases short, with 8 bases between. The CDR3 DNA reads TGTGCCAGCAGTTACAGAACAGGCTCTGGAAACACCATATATTTT. Protein sequence: CASSYRTGSGNTIYF.